Listed here are 17 T cell receptor beta chains from one sample, sequenced in a study of graft-versus-host responses after intestinal transplantation. Libraries were prepared by immunoSEQ multiplex PCR; TCRdb keeps only in-frame clonotypes and omits some of them. The table has thousands of clones, about 74% seen once. Tissue from the graft was processed to free its intraepithelial and lamina propria lymphocytes. Here the sequenced sample was ileum tissue, taken about 67 weeks after intestinal transplant. The receptor source for this set is a human patient who received an intestinal transplant, so some T cells may come from the graft donor.

The chain links TRBV5-1 to TRBJ2-3, with 11 nucleotides matching TRBD2. Germline CDR1 SGHRS, CDR2 YFSETQ. The CDR3 length is 15 residues. Unmatched junction bases numbered 0, after V lost 3 bases and J lost 0 bases. The chain's CDR3 is CASSWTSGSTDTQYF. In nucleotides, the CDR3 is TGCGCCAGCAGCTGGACTAGCGGGAGCACAGATACGCAGTATTTT.

This chain connects TRBV6-6 to TRBJ2-7; 7 positions match TRBD2. The junction had 3 bases not matched to a gene; V was cut back by 7 bases and J by 0 bases. Per the germline V gene, CDR1 is MNHNY and CDR2 is SVGAGI (reference sequence). CDR3 length: 13 amino acids. The CDR3 DNA is TGTGCCAGCACGGCTAGCGGCTCCTACGAGCAGTACTTC. Encoded protein: CASTASGSYEQYF.

This clone occurred once. This chain links TRBV6-5 with TRBJ1-6, with TRBD1 matching over 7 bases. Germline trimming cut 6 bases from V and 0 bases from J; bases unmatched to any gene: 2. There are 15 residues in the CDR3. The germline V gene has CDR1 MNHEY and CDR2 SVGAGI. The CDR3 loop is CASRPGGSYNSPLHF. CDR3 in DNA: TGTGCCAGCAGACCAGGGGGCTCCTATAATTCACCCCTCCACTTT.

The rearrangement links TRBV29-1 to TRBJ2-3; D remains ambiguous. Between the trimmed V and J ends, which lost 7 bases and 0 bases, there was a span of 8 bases. CDR1 is SQVTM and CDR2 is ANQGSEA in the germline V gene. The CDR3 is 12 amino acids. CDR3 DNA sequence: TGCAGCGCTAGTACTAGCACAGATACGCAGTATTTT. It yields the protein CSASTSTDTQYF.

The chain couples TRBV7-9 to TRBJ1-1, with a possible D match to TRBD1 (6 bases). V shed 6 bases and J shed 6 bases, with 14 bases lying between them. This CDR3 is 13 amino acids long. Germline V CDR1 and CDR2: SEHNR, FQNEAQ (reference sequence). CDR3 sequence reads: CASSSGAGAEAFF. The CDR3 DNA reads TGTGCCAGCAGTTCGGGGGCCGGCGCTGAAGCTTTCTTT.

The V call is TRBV5-1, the J call TRBJ2-7; TRBD1 is a possible D gene (6 bases). The germline V gene encodes CDR1 SGHRS and CDR2 YFSETQ. The ends were cut back, 0 bases at V and 3 bases at J, with 7 bases in the middle. The CDR3 has 13 residues. CDR3 sequence: CASSLAQGYEQYF. The DNA for the CDR3 is TGCGCCAGCAGCTTGGCACAGGGCTACGAGCAGTACTTC.

The rearrangement uses TRBV6-4 and TRBJ2-3; D is unresolved. Trimming shortened V by 2 bases and J by 2 bases, and 8 bases separated the two germline ends. The CDR3 runs 14 residues. Germline CDR1 MRHNA, CDR2 SNTAGT. CDR3 in amino acids: CASSDRGSTDTQYF. The CDR3, as DNA: TGTGCCAGCAGTGACCGAGGCTCCACAGATACGCAGTATTTT.

This clone counts as medium-sized. This chain joins TRBV4-2 and TRBJ2-4; TRBD1 agrees at 9 bases. This CDR3 spans 17 amino acids. Germline CDR1 reads LGHNA; CDR2 reads YNFKEQ. The J segment lost 7 bases and the V segment lost 2 bases, leaving 12 bases of the junction unmatched. The CDR3, as DNA: TGTGCCAGCAGCCAATCTATCACCGGGACAGGGTTGAACATTCAGTACTTC. Translated, it gives CASSQSITGTGLNIQYF.

The chain employs TRBV7-8 and TRBJ2-3, with D hard to call. The CDR3 covers 13 residues. The germline CDR1 and CDR2 sequences are SGHVS and FQNEAQ. V was trimmed by 1 base and J by 6 bases, leaving 8 bases between them. Here the CDR3 DNA reads TGTGCCAGCAGCTTAGGGGTGTCCGATACGCAGTATTTT. Translated: CASSLGVSDTQYF. The complete variable domain, with remaining parts taken from reference TRBV7-8 and TRBJ2-3, reads GAGVSQSPRYKVAKRGQDVALRCDPISGHVSLFWYQQALGQGPEFLTYFQNEAQLDKSGLPSDRFFAERPEGSVSTLKIQRTQQEDSAVYLCASSLGVSDTQYFGPGTRLTVL.

Sample share makes this clone medium-sized. The V and J genes are TRBV7-9 and TRBJ1-2, with 9 positions matching TRBD1. With V trimmed by 5 bases and J by 8 bases, 18 bases remained unmatched. Germline loops: CDR1 SEHNR, CDR2 FQNEAQ (reference sequence). CDR3 length equals 17 residues. CDR3 DNA: TGTGCCAGCAGCCTGGACAGGGGCGCCCTTAGAGGCGGGGGCTACACCTTC. Translation: CASSLDRGALRGGGYTF.

The table lists this clone with a few counts. The chain carries TRBV18 and TRBJ2-1, with TRBD1 matching over 9 bases. There are 17 residues in the CDR3. CDR1 and CDR2 from the germline V gene are KGHSH and LQKENI. V trimming: 2 bases; J trimming: 1 base; junction bases outside the gene matches: 6. The CDR3 protein is CASSPYGGQGSYNEQFF. The CDR3 bases are TGTGCCAGCTCACCATATGGCGGACAGGGGTCCTACAATGAGCAGTTCTTC.

This clone was seen more than once but under ten times. The genes are TRBV28 and TRBJ1-2; D gene unclear. The CDR3 contains 13 residues. V lost 6 bases and J lost 2, with 10 bases in between. Looked up from germline, CDR1 is MDHEN and CDR2 is SYDVKM. CDR3 residues: CASRSGANYGYTF. The CDR3 region has the DNA TGTGCCAGCAGATCCGGCGCGAACTATGGCTACACCTTC.

V usage is TRBV5-1 and J usage is TRBJ1-3; D uncertain. CDR1 is SGHRS and CDR2 is YFSETQ in the germline V gene. The CDR3 length is 14 residues. Trimming cost V 0 bases and J 0 bases, with 4 bases left between them. The CDR3 here is CASSLVSSGNTIYF. In DNA, the CDR3 is TGCGCCAGCAGCTTGGTTAGCTCTGGAAACACCATATATTTT.

Regarding this clone: A read error is possible here, since a much larger clone lies one base away. At the DNA level, this CDR3 is encoded by other sequences in the same sample as well. V gene TRBV7-7 combines with J gene TRBJ2-1; D is undetermined. This CDR3 contains 14 residues. Germline values: CDR1 SSHAT, CDR2 FNYEAQ (reference sequence). DNA of the CDR3: TGTGCTAGCAGCTCCACCAGCCTAGTCAATGAGCAGTTCTTC. This codes for CASSSTSLVNEQFF.

The V gene is TRBV5-1, the J gene TRBJ2-2; D unresolved. Germline V lookup: CDR1 SGHRS, CDR2 YFSETQ. Trimming pared 0 bases from V and 2 bases from J, leaving 11 bases between. CDR3 size: 16 residues. The CDR3 protein is CASSLGGAPNTGELFF. In nucleotides, the CDR3 is TGCGCCAGCAGCTTGGGTGGAGCGCCTAACACCGGGGAGCTGTTTTTT.

In nucleotides, the CDR3 is TGCGCCAGCAGCAAAACACTAGCGGGAGCCGAGCAGTACTTC. It translates to CASSKTLAGAEQYF. This rearrangement joins TRBV4-3 to TRBJ2-7; 11 bases are a match to TRBD2. The CDR3 length is 14 residues. In germline, CDR1 is LGHNA, CDR2 YSLEER. V dropped 5 bases and J dropped 6; count of bases not matched to a gene: 6.

This clone was seen only a few times. The CDR3 spells CASKGNTGELFF. DNA of the CDR3: TGTGCCAGCAAAGGAAACACCGGGGAGCTGTTTTTT. V usage is TRBV6-6 and J usage is TRBJ2-2; D is unclear. With 7 bases removed from V and 2 bases from J, the gap between germline ends came to 5 bases. The CDR3 is made up of 12 amino acids. Germline V gene sequence: CDR1 MNHNY, CDR2 SVGAGI (reference sequence).